The 5 T cell receptor beta chains listed next were all sequenced from one sample in a study of cytomegalovirus exposure and HLA in healthy donors. The PCR used 60 Vbeta and 13 Jbeta primers. Sequenced by immunoSEQ multiplex PCR; TCRdb stores in-frame clones only, minus some. The sample has 150,000 to 200,000 clones, around 81% seen once; the top ten hold about 1.9%. Material for sequencing was PBMCs. The origin of the receptors is a man younger than 40 in good health and CMV-seronegative.

This clone was counted a single time. This chain connects TRBV5-1 to TRBJ2-7; D is perhaps TRBD1 (6 bases). CDR3 length equals 14 residues. Trimming removed 4 bases from V and 2 bases from J, with 13 bases in between. The germline V gene encodes CDR1 SGHRS and CDR2 YFSETQ. CDR3 DNA: TGCGCCAGCAGCCCGACAGGAGTCCCCTACGAGCAGTACTTC. Its translation: CASSPTGVPYEQYF.

This CDR3 reads CATSSAWTGERQPQHF. CDR3 nucleotides: TGTGCCACCAGCAGCGCTTGGACAGGAGAGCGTCAGCCCCAGCATTTT. The gene calls are TRBV15 and TRBJ1-5; TRBD1 matches 7 bases. Germline V gene lookup returns CDR1 LNHNV and CDR2 YYDKDF (reference sequence). With 3 bases clipped from V and 6 bases from J, the junction kept 11 bases outside the gene matches. This CDR3 is 16 amino acids long.

As DNA, the CDR3 is TGTGCCAGCAGCATAGTGAGGGAAAAACTGTTTTTT. This encodes CASSIVREKLFF. This rearrangement joins TRBV21-1 to TRBJ1-4. TRBV21-1 is noted as a pseudogene. This CDR3 spans 12 amino acids.

V and J are TRBV7-6 and TRBJ1-1, with 8 positions matching TRBD1. V lost 5 bases to trimming and J lost 1 base; unmatched junction nucleotides: 3. The CDR3 loop spans 14 amino acids. Germline V gives CDR1 SGHVS, CDR2 FNYEAQ. CDR3 protein: CASSAGQGNTEAFF. DNA for the CDR3: TGTGCCAGCAGCGCCGGACAGGGGAACACTGAAGCTTTCTTT.

The gene calls are TRBV19 and TRBJ2-5; 8 bases are shared with TRBD2. The CDR3 sequence is 16 residues long. Trimming cost V 4 bases and J 7 bases; bases outside gene matches: 14. Germline-derived CDR1 and CDR2 are LNHDA and SQIVND (reference sequence). Here the CDR3 reads CASSTPGGPQGGTQYF. DNA for the CDR3: TGTGCCAGTAGTACCCCGGGGGGGCCGCAAGGGGGGACCCAGTACTTC.